These 32 T cell receptor beta chains share one sample of origin, sequenced in a study of T cells in Graves' hyperthyroidism and ophthalmopathy. RNA transcripts gave rise to amplified TCR beta CDR3 regions. During a first-round RT-PCR of the TCR CDR3, the HTBI primer set was used. TCRdb ran MiXCR on the multiplex PCR reads and lists one entry per CDR3 protein. The table records hundreds of thousands of distinct CDR3 sequences, about a sixth of them present only once. The sample consisted of blood. Source of these receptors: a woman aged 25 to 39 with Graves' hyperthyroidism.

This sequence joins TRBV20-1 and TRBJ1-4, with a weak D call TRBD1 (5 bases). The V gene's germline CDR1 is DFQATT and CDR2 SNEGSKA (reference sequence). The germline V and J ends were trimmed by 2 bases and 7 bases, with 11 bases remaining between them. This CDR3 region has 13 residues. In nucleotides, the CDR3 is TGCAGTGCTAGATCCAGGGTTCTTGAAAAACTGTTTTTT. Translated: CSARSRVLEKLFF.

The chain couples TRBV11-2 to TRBJ2-7, with 10 bases fitting TRBD2. The germline CDR1 and CDR2 sequences are SGHAT and FQNNGV. The CDR3 spans 13 residues. With V trimmed by 6 bases and J by 7 bases, 6 bases remained unmatched. This CDR3 reads CASSTPTSGEQYF. CDR3 nucleotides: TGTGCCAGCAGTACTCCGACTAGCGGGGAGCAGTACTTC.

The chain recombines TRBV6-1 with TRBJ1-2; D is unclear. Trimming took 6 bases from V and 13 from J, leaving 15 bases between them. This CDR3 is 11 amino acids long. Per the germline V gene, CDR1 is MNHNS and CDR2 is SASEGT. For the CDR3, the DNA is TGTGCCAGCAGCGCGGGCGGAGGGAGCACCTTC. Translated, it gives CASSAGGGSTF.

This clonotype was counted a few times. This chain connects TRBV6-1 to TRBJ2-2; 7 bases agree with TRBD1. In germline, CDR1 is MNHNS, CDR2 SASEGT. The length of the CDR3 is 15 residues. J gave up 1 base and V 2 bases, and 1 base lay outside the gene matches. CDR3 sequence: CASSERTGNTGELFF. The CDR3 nucleotides are TGTGCCAGCAGTGAACGGACAGGGAACACCGGGGAGCTGTTTTTT.

The V call is TRBV9, the J call TRBJ2-5; 11 bases are shared with TRBD2. V shed 5 bases, J shed 4 bases, and the junction held 10 bases outside the gene matches. This CDR3 comprises 16 residues. Germline V gene lookup returns CDR1 SGDLS and CDR2 YYNGEE. CDR3 nucleotides: TGTGCCAGCAGTCTTAGCGGGAGGGCTCGGGGAGAGACCCAGTACTTC. Translated: CASSLSGRARGETQYF.

The chain carries TRBV3-1 and TRBJ1-6; a possible D gene is TRBD1 (6 bases). Per the germline V gene, CDR1 is LGHDT and CDR2 is YNNKEL (reference sequence). The CDR3 extends over 14 amino acids. V was cut by 1 base and J by 6 bases, with 7 bases left in between. The CDR3 is CASSQGRGNSPLHF. The CDR3 DNA follows: TGTGCCAGCAGCCAAGGCAGGGGTAATTCACCCCTCCACTTT.

Note on this clonotype: A read error is possible here, since a much larger clone lies one base away. This chain joins TRBV29-1 and TRBJ1-4, with a possible D match to TRBD1 (5 bases). The CDR3 has 15 residues. The germline V gene has CDR1 SQVTM and CDR2 ANQGSEA. For the CDR3, the DNA is TGCAGCGTTGCAGGGAGTAGGCGCGGTAATGTAAAACTGTTTTTT. Its translation is CSVAGSRRGNVKLFF.

This clonotype has a handful of counts. J is TRBJ1-1 and V is TRBV5-1; D uncertain. Trimming removed 2 bases from V and 7 bases from J, with 6 bases in between. The CDR3 totals 11 residues. In germline, CDR1 is SGHRS, CDR2 YFSETQ. The CDR3 bases are TGCGCCAGCAGCTTTTCGGATGAAGCTTTCTTT. It is translated as CASSFSDEAFF.

This clonotype has ten or more counts. The chain joins TRBV7-2 to TRBJ2-1; 9 positions agree with TRBD2. This CDR3 spans 14 amino acids. The V segment lost 2 bases and the J segment 9 bases; nucleotides outside the gene matches: 5. Germline V gene lookup returns CDR1 SGHTA and CDR2 FQGNSA. The CDR3 bases are TGTGCCAGCAGCTTACTAGCGGGAAGGAGTGAGCAGTTCTTC. Its translation: CASSLLAGRSEQFF.

The gene calls are TRBV19 and TRBJ2-5; 7 positions match TRBD1. CDR3 length equals 15 residues. The germline V gene encodes CDR1 LNHDA and CDR2 SQIVND (reference sequence). The trim removed 7 bases at V and 1 base at J, leaving 9 bases unmatched. In DNA form, the CDR3 reads TGTGCCAGTACCACAACAACAGGGGCCCAAGAGACCCAGTACTTC. This codes for CASTTTTGAQETQYF.

This clonotype was picked up many times. V gene TRBV18 combines with J gene TRBJ2-2, with D maybe TRBD2 (5 bases). CDR1 KGHSH and CDR2 LQKENI come from the germline V gene. Trimming left V 2 bases short and J 5 bases short, with 9 bases between. CDR3 length: 14 amino acids. The CDR3, as DNA: TGTGCCAGCTCACCAACTAGGGATACCGGGGAGCTGTTTTTT. This sequence encodes CASSPTRDTGELFF.

The sample holds many counts of this clonotype. The gene calls are TRBV28 and TRBJ2-2; D is perhaps TRBD1 or TRBD2 (6 bases each). Germline V gene lookup returns CDR1 MDHEN and CDR2 SYDVKM. The CDR3 spans 14 residues. Trimming removed 4 bases from V and 5 bases from J, with 11 bases in between. The CDR3 sequence is CASSWGAGTGELFF. For the CDR3, the DNA is TGTGCCAGCAGTTGGGGGGCAGGGACCGGGGAGCTGTTTTTT. The full variable domain, in which reference TRBV28 and TRBJ2-2 provide the parts outside the CDR3, is DVKVTQSSRYLVKRTGEKVFLECVQDMDHENMFWYRQDPGLGLRLIYFSYDVKMKEKGDIPEGYSVSREKKERFSLILESASTNQTSMYLCASSWGAGTGELFFGEGSRLTVL.

A few counts support this clonotype. Just one base apart from a much larger clone, this may be a read error. V and J are TRBV20-1 and TRBJ2-3; possible D gene TRBD2, 5 bases. CDR1 DFQATT and CDR2 SNEGSKA come from the germline V gene (reference sequence). This CDR3 spans 13 amino acids. V was shortened by 3 bases and J by 8 bases, with 15 bases between the two germline ends. The CDR3 coding sequence is TGCAGTGCTAGCCAGATTCTAGCAGGTACGCAGTATTTT. Translating gives CSASQILAGTQYF.

This clonotype has a count of ten or more. V is TRBV12-3 or TRBV12-4 and J is TRBJ2-1; 11 positions match TRBD2. The CDR3 totals 13 residues. The ends lost 8 bases at V and 7 bases at J; junction bases unmatched: 4. This CDR3 reads CASQTSGVNEQFF. Written as DNA, the CDR3 is TGTGCCAGCCAGACTAGCGGGGTTAATGAGCAGTTCTTC.

This clonotype has ten or more counts. The rearrangement joins TRBV7-9 to TRBJ2-7; D not resolved. The CDR3 runs to 12 residues. CDR1 SEHNR and CDR2 FQNEAQ come from the germline V gene (reference sequence). Between the trimmed V and J ends, which lost 4 bases and 7 bases, there was a span of 11 bases. CDR3 in amino acids: CASSSGVGEQYF. In DNA form, the CDR3 reads TGTGCCAGCAGCTCTGGGGTCGGGGAGCAGTACTTC. Based on the CDR3 plus reference TRBV7-9 and TRBJ2-7, the full variable domain is DTGVSQNPRHKITKRGQNVTFRCDPISEHNRLYWYRQTLGQGPEFLTYFQNEAQLEKSRLLSDRFSAERPKGSFSTLEIQRTEQGDSAMYLCASSSGVGEQYFGPGTRLTVT.

Many counts were recorded for this clonotype. This sequence joins TRBV19 and TRBJ2-1; 10 nucleotides match TRBD2. Per germline, CDR1 LNHDA and CDR2 SQIVND (reference sequence). The CDR3 length is 14 residues. Trimming took 8 bases from V and 5 from J; bases not matched to a gene: 6. Here the CDR3 DNA reads TGTGCCAGTGGGATGCTAGCGGGGGACAATGAGCAGTTCTTC. Its translation is CASGMLAGDNEQFF.

Many counts were recorded for this clonotype. The chain combines TRBV5-8 with TRBJ1-1; the D is unclear. Trimming stripped 0 bases from V and 2 bases from J, with 17 bases between. The CDR3 is 17 amino acids. Germline loops: CDR1 SGHTS, CDR2 YDEGEE. The CDR3 DNA reads as TGTGCCAGCAGCTTGGTTTGGGATTCCTTGACCAACACTGAAGCTTTCTTT. Residues: CASSLVWDSLTNTEAFF. Filled out from reference TRBV5-8 and TRBJ1-1, the complete variable domain reads EAGVTQSPTHLIKTRGQQATLRCSPISGHTSVYWYQQALGLGLQFLLWYDEGEERNRGNFPPRFSGRQFPNYSSELNVNALELEDSALYLCASSLVWDSLTNTEAFFGQGTRLTVV.

This clonotype was recorded a few times. The V gene is TRBV9, the J gene TRBJ2-1, with TRBD2 matching 7 bases. The CDR3 has 14 residues. Per the germline V gene, CDR1 is SGDLS and CDR2 is YYNGEE. J was trimmed by 3 bases and V by 4 bases; bases with no gene match: 4. The CDR3 protein is CASSKTSLYNEQFF. As DNA, the CDR3 is TGTGCCAGCAGCAAGACTAGCCTCTACAATGAGCAGTTCTTC.

The chain uses TRBV6-1 and TRBJ1-5; 7 bases are a match to TRBD1. V lost 7 bases and J lost 7; bases outside the gene matches: 4. The CDR3 has 12 amino acids. In germline, CDR1 is MNHNS, CDR2 SASEGT. The CDR3 loop is CASNRGTQPQHF. CDR3 DNA: TGTGCCAGCAACAGGGGTACCCAGCCCCAGCATTTT.

This clonotype has at least ten counts. V usage is TRBV6-1 and J usage is TRBJ1-1; no reliable D call. Germline loops: CDR1 MNHNS, CDR2 SASEGT. The V end lost 7 bases, the J end lost 4 bases, and 7 bases lay between the germline ends. The CDR3 has 11 residues. The CDR3 DNA reads TGTGCCAGCAAGGATCTCACTGAAGCTTTCTTT. Its protein product is CASKDLTEAFF.

V usage is TRBV12-3 or TRBV12-4 and J usage is TRBJ1-1; unclear D gene. Between the trimmed V and J ends, which lost 7 bases and 1 base, there was a span of 13 bases. The CDR3 is made up of 14 amino acids. This CDR3 reads CASTWQTPNTEAFF. The CDR3 DNA is TGTGCCAGCACTTGGCAGACACCGAACACTGAAGCTTTCTTT.

In its sample, this clonotype was seen many times. The chain joins TRBV27 to TRBJ1-2, with 8 bases lining up with TRBD1. CDR3 length: 13 amino acids. Per germline, CDR1 MNHEY and CDR2 SMNVEV (reference sequence). The J segment lost 4 bases and the V segment lost 6 bases, leaving 4 bases of the junction unmatched. The chain's CDR3 is CASRDRAGYGYTF. The CDR3 DNA reads as TGTGCCAGCAGGGACAGGGCAGGCTATGGCTACACCTTC.

The sample holds a few counts of this clonotype. This chain connects TRBV30 to TRBJ2-2; D gene unclear. CDR1 and CDR2 (germline): GTSNPN, SVGIG (reference sequence). This CDR3 has 12 amino acids. Trimming shortened V by 5 bases and J by 3 bases, and 7 bases separated the two germline ends. DNA of the CDR3: TGTGCCTGGGTAGGCCACACCGGGGAGCTGTTTTTT. As protein: CAWVGHTGELFF.

This clonotype was seen many times. The chain is built from TRBV15 and TRBJ2-7; TRBD2 might be the D (6 bases). The CDR3 contains 13 residues. With 3 bases removed from V and 3 bases from J, the gap between germline ends came to 9 bases. The V gene's germline CDR1 is LNHNV and CDR2 YYDKDF (reference sequence). The chain's CDR3 is CATSRERVYEQYF. The CDR3 coding sequence is TGTGCCACCAGCAGGGAGCGGGTCTACGAGCAGTACTTC.

This clonotype was observed at least ten times. The chain recombines TRBV2 with TRBJ2-5; 8 bases align to TRBD1. There are 15 residues in the CDR3. V was pared by 5 bases and J by 4 bases, with 9 bases of the junction left unmatched. The germline gives CDR1 SNHLY, CDR2 FYNNEI. The CDR3 DNA reads TGTGCCAGCAGTCAAGACAGGGGTCAGGGAGAGACCCAGTACTTC. Its translation is CASSQDRGQGETQYF.

This clonotype has a handful of counts. The chain is built from TRBV24-1 and TRBJ1-5, with 8 nucleotides matching TRBD1. The CDR3 is 15 amino acids. The V and J ends lost 5 bases and 9 bases, in that order; junction bases with no gene match: 11. CDR1 KGHDR and CDR2 SFDVKD come from the germline V gene. CDR3 sequence (DNA): TGTGCCACCAGTGCGGGCAGGGGGCGCCTTGGGCCCCAGCATTTT. Amino acid sequence: CATSAGRGRLGPQHF.

Many counts were recorded for this clonotype. The J gene is TRBJ2-5, the V gene TRBV6-1; a weak D match, TRBD2 (5 bases). CDR3 length equals 12 residues. V lost 6 bases to trimming and J lost 7 bases, with 12 bases between them. Germline V gene data show CDR1 as MNHNS and CDR2 as SASEGT. CDR3 in amino acids: CASSGLRGTQYF. The CDR3 DNA reads TGTGCCAGCAGCGGACTTCGGGGGACCCAGTACTTC.

CDR3 amino acids: CASREDYSNQPQHF. The CDR3 DNA follows: TGTGCCAGCAGGGAGGATTATAGCAATCAGCCCCAGCATTTT. The chain is built from TRBV5-8 and TRBJ1-5; D uncertain. This CDR3 region has 14 residues. In germline, CDR1 is SGHTS, CDR2 YDEGEE. The germline V and J ends were trimmed by 5 bases and 0 bases, with 9 bases remaining between them.

The chain recombines TRBV24-1 with TRBJ2-3, with 7 bases identical to TRBD2. Germline CDR1 and CDR2: KGHDR and SFDVKD. The CDR3 is 13 amino acids. The J segment lost 1 base and the V segment lost 8 bases, leaving 2 bases of the junction unmatched. The CDR3 nucleotides read TGTGCCACCAAGAGCGGGGGCACAGATACGCAGTATTTT. Amino acids: CATKSGGTDTQYF.

This clonotype appeared a few times. CDR3 protein: CASTLSASDGYTF. In nucleotides, the CDR3 is TGTGCCAGCACCCTATCGGCTTCAGATGGCTACACCTTC. V and J are TRBV7-2 and TRBJ1-2, with D hard to call. Germline V lookup: CDR1 SGHTA, CDR2 FQGNSA. CDR3 length equals 13 residues. The V end lost 7 bases, the J end lost 6 bases, and 15 bases lay between the germline ends.

The chain is built from TRBV6-5 and TRBJ2-3; D might be TRBD1 or TRBD2, each matching 5 bases. The CDR3 runs to 12 residues. Trimming shortened V by 2 bases and J by 8 bases, and 8 bases separated the two germline ends. The germline V gene has CDR1 MNHEY and CDR2 SVGAGI. In nucleotides, the CDR3 is TGTGCCAGCAGTTACGAGGGGAGTACGCAGTATTTT. This encodes CASSYEGSTQYF.

This chain connects TRBV19 to TRBJ2-3, with D unresolved. V was pared by 6 bases and J by 8 bases, with 6 bases between. The V gene's germline CDR1 is LNHDA and CDR2 SQIVND (reference sequence). This CDR3 has 10 amino acids. This CDR3 is CASRGSTQYF. CDR3 DNA: TGTGCCAGTAGAGGTAGTACGCAGTATTTT.